The TCR beta chain under discussion was sequenced for a study of blood T cell repertoires in COVID-19. Study as a whole: COVID-19 samples collected from the United States, Italy and Spain covered acute and convalescent phases. The cDNA or gDNA used as material had been derived from T cells, B-cell-depleted T cells, or PBMCs.

As handled by the study authors: Amplified reference gene primers provided the basis for estimating nucleated cell counts. Data came from immunoSEQ multiplex PCR; TCRdb stores just in-frame clones and leaves some out. Clone size and the V and J calls come from that table; the DNA yielded D and trimming. The table lists over 150,000 clones, 76% of them singletons. V was pared by 5 bases and J by 2 bases, with 15 bases of the junction left unmatched. CDR1 and CDR2 from the germline V gene are SGHRS and YFSETQ. The CDR3 spans 19 residues. This sequence joins TRBV5-1 and TRBJ2-6; 8 bases align to TRBD1. Sequenced sample: peripheral blood. This receptor was obtained from a woman older than 75 with acute or convalescent COVID-19. The CDR3 region is CASSPRGQVRFTGANVLTF. CDR3 nucleotides: TGCGCCAGCAGTCCTCGGGGACAGGTTCGGTTCACTGGGGCCAACGTCCTGACTTTC.